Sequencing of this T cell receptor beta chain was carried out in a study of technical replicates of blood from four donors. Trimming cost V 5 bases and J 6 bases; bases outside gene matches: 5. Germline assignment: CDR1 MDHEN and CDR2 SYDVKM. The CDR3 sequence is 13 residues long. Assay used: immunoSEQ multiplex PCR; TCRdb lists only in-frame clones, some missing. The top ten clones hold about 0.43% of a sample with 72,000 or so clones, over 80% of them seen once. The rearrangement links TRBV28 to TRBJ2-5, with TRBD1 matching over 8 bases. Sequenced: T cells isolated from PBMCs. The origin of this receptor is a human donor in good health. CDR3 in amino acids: CASSRQGTKTQYF. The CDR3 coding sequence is TGTGCCAGCAGTCGACAGGGGACGAAGACCCAGTACTTC.